This T cell receptor beta chain comes out of a study of blood T cell repertoires in COVID-19. Overall study context: T cells, B-cell-depleted T cells, or PBMCs provided the cDNA or gDNA that served as material.

This CDR3 contains 17 residues. Trimming removed 5 bases at V and 7 bases at J, with 23 bases between. Per germline, CDR1 PRHDT and CDR2 FYEKMQ (reference sequence). Here immunoSEQ multiplex PCR was the method, and the copy in TCRdb shows in-frame clones only, minus some. The sample has under 200,000 clones; approximately 83% are singletons. This clone was seen a single time. Material for sequencing was peripheral blood. The source of this sequence is a man aged 55 to 70 with acute or convalescent COVID-19. The chain is built from TRBV13 and TRBJ1-4, with D possibly being TRBD1 (6 bases). The CDR3 region is CASSPHPDRTRGEKLFF. The CDR3 DNA sequence: TGTGCCAGCAGCCCTCACCCCGACAGGACCCGGGGTGAAAAACTGTTTTTT.